This T cell receptor beta chain was identified during a study of T cells in Graves' hyperthyroidism and ophthalmopathy (dated by TCRdb to about 2019). Describing the broader study: Peripheral blood samples were taken at the time of initial diagnosis, prior to any treatment. To identify TCR V-J signatures that set the groups apart, the researchers used a discovery cohort of 90 to 100 patients, made up of 43 with Graves' ophthalmopathy and 55 to 65 with stable Graves' hyperthyroidism. Prospective prediction of ophthalmopathy was tested in an independent validation cohort of 18 to 20 hyperthyroidism patients and 15 to 17 patients who later progressed to ophthalmopathy. For training and testing, the 80 to 100 patients in the discovery cohort were randomly divided in a 7:3 ratio. The study also compared thyroid tissue and blood T-cell repertoires from five or six Graves' hyperthyroidism patients. After blood sampling, hyperthyroidism patients were treated with methimazole at a starting dose of 30 mg daily, and ophthalmopathy patients were treated with high-dose intravenous methylprednisolone. TCR Vbeta CDR3 sequencing of some 140 peripheral blood samples (roughly 41 ophthalmopathy, roughly 72 hyperthyroidism and around 17 progressor patients) is reported in the paper. Overall study results and their limits: In validation, the model predicted progression to ophthalmopathy a median of approximately 6.6 months before onset, with roughly 68% sensitivity and roughly 77% specificity. In cross-validation, a model built on a 13 V-J signature told ophthalmopathy apart from stable hyperthyroidism with roughly 87% sensitivity and approximately 81% specificity, and in testing the same model reached 80%/75%. Sample size was not statistically predetermined, and investigators were not blinded to group allocation. Most expanded thyroid clonotypes (frequency above 0.001) were also found in blood, which suggests that blood repertoires may mirror thyroid immune responses.

Points on this clonotype: The antigen this receptor binds is unknown. The sample holds no much larger clone one base away, and base qualities are not on file.

CDR1 and CDR2 are drawn from the germline V gene: SGHRS, YFSETQ. There are 17 amino acids in the CDR3, from cysteine to phenylalanine inclusive. This entry keeps only the CDR3 DNA: 51 bases, framed from base 1. Trimming accounts for 2 bases at V and 2 bases at J, while the number of junction bases matched to no gene is 7. TCR beta CDR3 regions were amplified from RNA transcripts. A first-round RT-PCR of the TCR CDR3 used the HTBI primer set with the Qiagen OneStep RT-PCR kit. A second multiplex PCR round built the libraries, followed by size selection and purification. Paired-end sequencing of the libraries was performed with 100 bp reads on an Illumina HiSeq2000. Concerning the study's data processing: SOAPnuke was used to process the raw data, removing reads that contained adapters or uncalled bases, had a mean Phred below 15, or lacked an exact match to the constant primer or identifier. High-quality paired reads were merged with COPE v1.2.5, and unique nucleotide sequences were defined as clonotypes. Clonotypes were aligned to IMGT TRBV, TRBD and TRBJ reference segments using MiTCR v1.1. The analysis included only V-J combinations with a frequency above 0.0001, which together covered 99% to 99.2% of the repertoires. The TCS score was defined as F50 (clonal expansion) divided by E x V (chaos), with BLOSUM62-based TCRdist calculated between CDR3 peptides within each V-J. Welch's t-statistics and random forest reduced approximately 520 V-J features to roughly 13, which were used in a naive Bayes classifier (R e1071). TCRdb's own reprocessing of the public reads used fastp at Q25 and MiXCR and kept productive beta chains. CDR3 protein sequences are deduplicated, and each keeps its most common genes and DNA. TCRdb's processing, not the authors', yielded these V and J calls. The sample table holds roughly 420,000 distinct CDR3 sequences, of which around 16% were seen once. Of the sample, roughly 7.7% is held by the ten largest clones.

Stable Graves' hyperthyroidism was defined as the absence of progression to ophthalmopathy over 18 months of follow-up. Hyperthyroidism patients were newly diagnosed, with disease duration under 2 months, and aged 18 to 65 years. Any patient with an uncontrolled infection, another autoimmune disease, pregnancy or lactation was excluded. Diagnoses were based on clinical symptoms, serum thyroxine and TRAb, thyroid ultrasound and orbital computed tomography. Ficoll-Paque density gradient centrifugation was used to isolate PBMCs from 8 to 10 ml of fresh peripheral blood. Total RNA was extracted with Trizol reagent, and quality was checked on an Agilent 2100 Bioanalyzer.

Rearrangement joined TRBV5-1 to TRBJ2-2; 9 bases in the middle match TRBD1. The receptor was isolated from a woman aged 18-29 years with Graves' hyperthyroidism. Source material: blood. For the CDR3, the sequence is CASSFPPGQGNTGELFF. The DNA sequence is TGCGCCAGCAGCTTTCCCCCGGGACAGGGTAACACCGGGGAGCTGTTTTTT.